This note documents a single T cell receptor beta chain sequence. Its antigen is unidentified. This record belongs to a study of response to subunit inactivated influenza vaccine. Trimming shortened V by 0 bases and J by 1 base, and 8 bases separated the two germline ends. This CDR3 is 14 amino acids long. Germline CDR1 DFQATT, CDR2 SNEGSKA (reference sequence). MiXCR, run by TCRdb on the RT-PCR reads, gives a single entry per CDR3 protein. The sample carries approximately 530,000 distinct CDR3 sequences, around 8% recorded once. Points from the study as a whole: Few new T cells, the authors suggested, are recruited by each seasonal influenza vaccination.

The TCR was taken from a man between 50 and 75 years old who received an inactivated influenza vaccine. The V gene is TRBV20-1, the J gene TRBJ2-3, with D unclear. The input for sequencing was PBMCs from blood, taken around 25 months after vaccination. CDR3 region: CSARDILRTDTQYF. CDR3 bases: TGCAGTGCTAGAGACATCCTCCGCACAGATACGCAGTATTTT.